This T cell receptor (beta chain) was sequenced in a study of blood T cell repertoires in COVID-19. Overall study: COVID-19 samples from acute and convalescent phases originated in the United States, Italy and Spain. PBMCs, B-cell-depleted T cells, or T cells were the source of the cDNA or gDNA that made up the material.

Germline V gene lookup returns CDR1 KGHSH and CDR2 LQKENI. The V and J ends lost 8 bases and 7 bases, in that order; junction bases with no gene match: 8. The CDR3 sequence is 13 residues long. Sequencing used immunoSEQ multiplex PCR; TCRdb keeps in-frame clones, though not all of them. The sample has 380,000 or so clones; approximately 90% are singletons. In terms of age and location, participants ranged from roughly 18 to 89 years and lived in 24 US areas. Assignment of participants to cohorts was predicated upon participant-reported clinical history. The receptor was derived from a woman aged 25 to 39 with acute COVID-19. V gene TRBV18 combines with J gene TRBJ2-4; 7 positions match TRBD2. The sequencing input was PBMCs or T cells enriched from blood (not recorded which). The CDR3 DNA reads as TGTGCCAGCACCTTTAGCGGGCCGAACATTCAGTACTTC. Translated: CASTFSGPNIQYF.